This T cell receptor (beta chain) originates from a study of cytomegalovirus exposure and HLA in healthy donors. Study-level findings and limits: In a later analysis, V- and J-gene trimming of beta chains associated with a DCLRE1C missense variant, replicated independently. Clonal expansion was found to be greater in HLA-associated TCR beta chains than in equally common others in a later analysis.

Notes on this clone: The antigen remains undetermined.

Primers for the PCR totalled 60 Vbeta and 13 Jbeta. Some clones are missing from TCRdb's copy, which holds only in-frame ones; the method was immunoSEQ multiplex PCR. There are about 300,000 clones in the sample; 70% to 90% occur only once, and 3.5% to 4% lies in the top ten. The CDR3 is made up of 17 amino acids. This TCR was recovered from a man aged 40-50 years in good health and CMV-seropositive. The chain couples TRBV21-1 to TRBJ2-3; the tabulated D call, TRBD1, remains unverified against the DNA. TRBV21-1 is noted as a pseudogene. The sequenced material came from PBMCs. The CDR3 reads CASSKGGHLLCTDTQYF. CDR3 in DNA: TGTGCCAGCAGCAAAGGGGGACATCTGCTTTGCACAGATACGCAGTATTTT.